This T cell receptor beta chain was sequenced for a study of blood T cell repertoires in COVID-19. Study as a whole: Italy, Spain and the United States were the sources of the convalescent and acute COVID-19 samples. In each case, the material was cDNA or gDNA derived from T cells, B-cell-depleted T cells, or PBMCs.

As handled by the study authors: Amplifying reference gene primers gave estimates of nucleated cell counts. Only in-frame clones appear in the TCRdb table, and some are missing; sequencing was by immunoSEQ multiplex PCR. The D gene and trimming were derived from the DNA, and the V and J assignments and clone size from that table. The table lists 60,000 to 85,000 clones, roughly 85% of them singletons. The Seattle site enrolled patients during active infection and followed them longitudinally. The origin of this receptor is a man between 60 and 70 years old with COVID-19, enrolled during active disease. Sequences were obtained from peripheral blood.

CDR3 amino acids: CASSRTSREETQYF. The CDR3, as DNA: TGTGCCAGCTCCCGGACTAGCAGAGAAGAGACCCAGTACTTC. The chain couples TRBV18 to TRBJ2-5, with TRBD2 matching 8 bases. This CDR3 contains 14 residues. The V gene end was trimmed by 6 bases and the J gene end by 3 bases; junction bases not matched to a gene: 6. Germline CDR1 and CDR2: KGHSH and LQKENI.